This T cell receptor beta chain derives from a study of blood T cell repertoires in COVID-19. Overall study context: Sources were T cells, B-cell-depleted T cells, or PBMCs; the material itself was cDNA or gDNA.

In the original analysis: The authors estimated nucleated cell counts from reference gene primer amplification. Sequenced by immunoSEQ multiplex PCR; TCRdb stores in-frame clones only, minus some. V and J calls and clone size are those listed in that table; D and trimming were worked out from the DNA. The data show about 36,000 clones, with around 80% seen just once and 33% held by the top ten. The sequenced material came from peripheral blood. The sequence was collected from a man aged 55 to 70 with acute or convalescent COVID-19.

CDR3 nucleotides: TGTGCCAGCAGCCGGACCTCGGACAGTCGTGTGCAGTACTTC. As protein: CASSRTSDSRVQYF. The chain employs TRBV6-6 and TRBJ2-7; possibly TRBD1 for D (6 bases). The ends were cut back, 6 bases at V and 9 bases at J, with 21 bases in the middle. The germline gives CDR1 MNHNY, CDR2 SVGAGI (reference sequence). This CDR3 is built from 14 residues.